Below are 14 T cell receptor beta chains sequenced from a single sample in a study of T cells in Graves' hyperthyroidism and ophthalmopathy. The source material, RNA transcripts, was used to amplify TCR beta CDR3 regions. The TCR CDR3 first-round RT-PCR relied on the HTBI primer set. Each CDR3 protein gets one entry after TCRdb re-called the multiplex PCR reads with MiXCR. Of roughly 550,000 distinct CDR3 sequences listed, about 16% are singletons. The sample taken for sequencing was blood. The receptors come from a woman in her 30s with Graves' ophthalmopathy.

A remark on this clonotype: One base away lies a much larger clone, so this may be a sequencing read error. The V and J genes are TRBV11-2 and TRBJ2-2; no firm D call. From germline, CDR1 is SGHAT and CDR2 FQNNGV. The CDR3 covers 11 residues. The V gene lost 5 bases and the J gene lost 9 bases, with 7 bases spanning the gap. As DNA, the CDR3 is TGTGCCAGCAGCCCCGGCCGGGAGCTGTTTTTT. This sequence encodes CASSPGRELFF.

This clonotype was observed at least ten times. The CDR3 sequence is CASRRSSGTDTQYF. CDR3 nucleotide sequence: TGTGCCAGCAGGAGATCGAGCGGCACAGATACGCAGTATTTT. J is TRBJ2-3 and V is TRBV12-3 or TRBV12-4; no clear D. Trimming cost V 6 bases and J 1 base, with 11 bases left between them. This CDR3 has 14 residues.

A word on this clonotype: A much more abundant neighbour one base away suggests this may be a read error. The chain joins TRBV10-3 to TRBJ2-1; tentative D call: TRBD2 (5 bases). The CDR3 loop spans 15 amino acids. Trimming shortened V by 11 bases and J by 0 bases, and 17 bases separated the two germline ends. Germline CDR1 reads ENHRY; CDR2 reads SYGVKD. The CDR3 nucleotides are TGTGCCGGCGGTGGTGCCGGGATCTCCTACAATGAGCAGTTCTTC. It encodes CAGGGAGISYNEQFF.

This clonotype has ten or more counts. V gene TRBV6-2 or TRBV6-3 combines with J gene TRBJ2-7; TRBD2 aligns across 10 bases. The CDR3 totals 15 residues. After removal of 6 bases from V and 2 bases from J, the junction contained 7 bases not matched to a gene. The germline CDR1 and CDR2 sequences are MNHEY and SVGEGT. The CDR3 DNA reads as TGTGCCAGCAGGCGAACTAGCGGGACCACCTACGAGCAGTACTTC. Its protein product is CASRRTSGTTYEQYF.

In this sample, this clonotype turned up many times. The V call is TRBV6-2 or TRBV6-3, the J call TRBJ2-3; no definite D call. Deletions cut 9 bases from V and 2 bases from J, with 15 bases between. CDR3 length equals 14 residues. Germline V gene data show CDR1 as MNHEY and CDR2 as SVGEGT. CDR3 DNA: TGTGCCAGTCCTGACAAAAGAAACACAGATACGCAGTATTTT. Its translation: CASPDKRNTDTQYF.

In its sample, this clonotype was seen a few times. V gene TRBV6-1 combines with J gene TRBJ2-5; D remains ambiguous. The CDR3 runs 11 residues. V dropped 8 bases and J dropped 5 bases, with 9 bases sitting between them. CDR1 is MNHNS and CDR2 is SASEGT in the germline V gene. Here the CDR3 DNA reads TGTGCCAGCCCGAGGATTGAGACCCAGTACTTC. Encoded protein: CASPRIETQYF.

This clonotype occurred many times. The chain combines TRBV6-1 with TRBJ2-7, with D possibly being TRBD2 (6 bases). Germline CDR1 is MNHNS and CDR2 is SASEGT. This CDR3 contains 15 residues. The germline V and J ends were trimmed by 6 bases and 0 bases, with 15 bases remaining between them. CDR3 residues: CASSRDGGSSYEQYF. The DNA for the CDR3 is TGTGCCAGCAGCAGGGACGGAGGGAGCTCCTACGAGCAGTACTTC.

This clonotype was counted at least ten times. This CDR3 is CASSPGSDDYGYTF. The CDR3 DNA is TGTGCCAGCTCACCTGGATCGGATGACTATGGCTACACCTTC. The V call is TRBV18, the J call TRBJ1-2; no reliable D call. Trimming removed 3 bases from V and 3 bases from J, with 11 bases in between. The CDR3 runs 14 residues. Germline V gives CDR1 KGHSH, CDR2 LQKENI.

This clonotype has ten or more counts. The rearrangement uses TRBV7-2 and TRBJ2-1, with D tentatively TRBD1 or TRBD2 (5 bases each). The V gene lost 1 base and the J gene lost 15 bases, with 16 bases spanning the gap. Germline values: CDR1 SGHTA, CDR2 FQGNSA. This CDR3 has 13 amino acids. The CDR3 sequence: CASSLGVGAPRFF. The CDR3, as DNA: TGTGCCAGCAGCTTAGGGGTCGGGGCCCCCCGGTTCTTC.

Comment on this clonotype: This may come from a read error, since a much larger clone is one base off. In nucleotides, the CDR3 is TGTGCCAGCAGCCATACCGCCGTGAACACCGGGGAGCTGTTTTTT. This codes for CASSHTAVNTGELFF. The rearrangement links TRBV7-3 to TRBJ2-2; no firm D call. From germline, CDR1 is SGHTA and CDR2 FQGTGA. The CDR3 spans 15 residues. V lost 5 bases, J lost 1 base, and 11 bases lay in between.

This clonotype has a handful of counts. This rearrangement joins TRBV18 to TRBJ1-2, with D possibly matching TRBD1 (6 bases). With 2 bases removed from V and 3 bases from J, the gap between germline ends came to 10 bases. The CDR3 extends over 14 amino acids. Germline-derived CDR1 and CDR2 are KGHSH and LQKENI. The CDR3 sequence: CASSPLQGDYGYTF. CDR3 DNA sequence: TGTGCCAGCTCACCATTACAGGGAGACTATGGCTACACCTTC.

The V call is TRBV5-1, the J call TRBJ2-5; D call uncertain. Germline CDR1 and CDR2: SGHRS and YFSETQ. The V and J ends lost 1 base and 0 bases respectively, with 10 bases between them. The CDR3 loop spans 15 amino acids. Here the CDR3 reads CASSLWNQHQETQYF. CDR3 sequence (DNA): TGCGCCAGCAGCTTGTGGAATCAGCACCAAGAGACCCAGTACTTC.

This clonotype was detected ten times or more. The CDR3 nucleotides read TGTGCCAGCAGTGAATTGGAGGCGGGAGGGGGGGATGAGCAGTTCTTC. Residues: CASSELEAGGGDEQFF. The chain has TRBV2 and TRBJ2-1; the match to TRBD2 covers 9 bases. Per germline, CDR1 SNHLY and CDR2 FYNNEI. The CDR3 loop spans 16 amino acids. V dropped 2 bases and J dropped 8; count of bases not matched to a gene: 10. The full variable domain, rest sourced from reference TRBV2 and TRBJ2-1, is EPEVTQTPSHQVTQMGQEVILRCVPISNHLYFYWYRQILGQKVEFLVSFYNNEISEKSEIFDDQFSVERPDGSNFTLKIRSTKLEDSAMYFCASSELEAGGGDEQFFGPGTRLTVL.

In regard to this clonotype: This clone may be a read error of a much larger clone one base away. The gene calls are TRBV7-8 and TRBJ1-1, with D tentatively TRBD1 (5 bases). CDR3 length equals 15 residues. CDR1 and CDR2 (germline): SGHVS, FQNEAQ. Here the CDR3 reads CASSPRRGQNIEAFF. The CDR3 DNA reads TGTGCCAGCAGCCCCCGGAGGGGCCAGAACATTGAAGCTTTCTTT.